These 17 T cell receptor beta chains originate from one sample sequenced in a study of T cells in Graves' hyperthyroidism and ophthalmopathy (dated by TCRdb to about 2019). Preparation of the library involved multiplex PCR. The listed sequencing device is Illumina HiSeq 2000. The TCR beta CDR3 regions were amplified from RNA transcripts. The first round of RT-PCR for the TCR CDR3 was performed with the HTBI primer set and the Qiagen OneStep RT-PCR kit. TCRdb reanalyzed the raw reads on its own, using fastp at Q25 for trimming and MiXCR for clone calling, and kept in-frame beta chains. Identical CDR3 protein sequences are pooled into one entry, listed with their most common genes and DNA. This sample holds about half a million distinct CDR3 sequences; more than 20% were observed only once. The ten most abundant clones make up more than 25% of the sample. The sequenced sample was blood. The receptors shown here come from a young man with Graves' hyperthyroidism.

In its sample, this clonotype was seen many times. This chain uses TRBV24-1 with TRBJ2-5; TRBD1 aligns across 9 bases. Per germline, CDR1 KGHDR and CDR2 SFDVKD. The CDR3 is 14 residues long. With V trimmed by 5 bases and J by 3 bases, 3 bases remained unmatched. The CDR3 sequence is CATSADRGEETQYF. As DNA, the CDR3 is TGTGCCACCAGTGCTGACAGGGGGGAAGAGACCCAGTACTTC.

This clonotype was observed many times. This CDR3 is CASRRTGGNTIYF. In DNA, the CDR3 is TGTGCCAGCAGACGGACAGGAGGGAACACCATATATTTT. The chain employs TRBV6-2 or TRBV6-3 and TRBJ1-3; 7 nucleotides line up with TRBD1. The CDR3 covers 13 residues. Germline trimming cut 6 bases from V and 7 bases from J; bases unmatched to any gene: 6. Germline loops: CDR1 MNHEY, CDR2 SVGEGT.

The chain combines TRBV6-2 or TRBV6-3 with TRBJ2-5; possible D gene TRBD2, 6 bases. Germline CDR1 is MNHEY and CDR2 is SVGEGT. V lost 10 bases and J 5 bases, leaving 23 bases between the germline ends. The CDR3 spans 15 residues. The CDR3 sequence: CATDSGEPAGETQYF. CDR3 sequence (DNA): TGTGCCACCGACTCTGGGGAGCCGGCGGGGGAGACCCAGTACTTC.

The gene calls are TRBV5-4 and TRBJ2-2; perhaps TRBD1 as D (5 bases). The CDR3 extends over 18 amino acids. V gave up 0 bases and J gave up 1 base, with 16 bases separating them. In germline, CDR1 is SGHNT, CDR2 YYREEE (reference sequence). The CDR3 reads CASSLGGATLKNTGELFF. The CDR3 coding sequence is TGTGCCAGCAGCTTGGGTGGGGCGACCCTAAAGAACACCGGGGAGCTGTTTTTT.

The chain links TRBV27 to TRBJ2-7; D is perhaps TRBD1 (5 bases). CDR1 and CDR2 (germline): MNHEY, SMNVEV (reference sequence). With 3 bases removed from V and 2 bases from J, the gap between germline ends came to 11 bases. There are 14 residues in the CDR3. CDR3 loop: CASSFRGRAYEQYF. In nucleotides, the CDR3 is TGTGCCAGCAGTTTTAGGGGTCGGGCCTACGAGCAGTACTTC.

The chain employs TRBV2 and TRBJ1-2, with D uncertain. This CDR3 region has 11 residues. V gave up 8 bases and J gave up 1 base, with 5 bases separating them. CDR1 SNHLY and CDR2 FYNNEI come from the germline V gene. The CDR3 bases are TGTGCCAGCGAGGATAACTATGGCTACACCTTC. Its protein is CASEDNYGYTF.

This clonotype was observed a single time. The chain recombines TRBV6-5 with TRBJ1-2; D gene uncertain. CDR3 length equals 14 residues. With 2 bases removed from V and 5 bases from J, the gap between germline ends came to 12 bases. CDR1 and CDR2 from the germline V gene are MNHEY and SVGAGI. The DNA for the CDR3 is TGTGCCAGCAGTTACCGGGCCACTGAATATGGCTACACCTTC. This gives the protein CASSYRATEYGYTF.

There are many counts of this clonotype. The genes are TRBV5-1 and TRBJ2-5; D remains unclear. Germline loops: CDR1 SGHRS, CDR2 YFSETQ. The germline V and J ends were trimmed by 0 bases and 7 bases, with 16 bases remaining between them. The CDR3 runs 15 residues. CDR3 sequence (DNA): TGCGCCAGCAGCTTGGGACCGAATGGACGCAGGACCCAGTACTTC. Translating gives CASSLGPNGRRTQYF.

This clonotype showed up many times. The rearrangement links TRBV7-9 to TRBJ2-7; D call uncertain. CDR1 and CDR2 from the germline V gene are SEHNR and FQNEAQ (reference sequence). V shed 5 bases and J shed 2 bases, with 10 bases lying between them. The CDR3 is made up of 13 amino acids. The DNA for the CDR3 is TGTGCCAGCAGCAAACAAGTTACCTACGAGCAGTACTTC. It codes for CASSKQVTYEQYF.

V gene TRBV12-3 or TRBV12-4 combines with J gene TRBJ2-7; D gene unclear. This CDR3 has 13 amino acids. Trimming removed 4 bases at V and 2 bases at J, with 9 bases between. CDR3 residues: CASSSTETYEQYF. CDR3 DNA: TGTGCCAGCAGTTCGACTGAGACCTACGAGCAGTACTTC.

This clonotype has only one observation. A read error may explain this, as a much larger clone is one base away. The chain combines TRBV11-2 with TRBJ1-2, with TRBD1 as a possible D gene (5 bases). Per the germline V gene, CDR1 is SGHAT and CDR2 is FQNNGV. Trimming removed 8 bases from V and 3 bases from J, with 22 bases in between. The CDR3 sequence is 16 residues long. Here the CDR3 DNA reads TGTGCCAGCCTCTCCGCGGCGGGGGGTCTGCACTATGGCTACACCTTC. This sequence encodes CASLSAAGGLHYGYTF.

Worth noting for this clonotype: A read error may be the cause here, since a much bigger clone is one base away. This sequence joins TRBV6-4 and TRBJ2-3, with D perhaps TRBD2 (7 bases). Germline assignment: CDR1 MRHNA and CDR2 SNTAGT. The length of the CDR3 is 14 residues. Here the CDR3 reads CASSDRARGASQHF. The CDR3 DNA reads as TGTGCCAGCAGTGACCGGGCTCGGGGGGCCTCACAACATTTT.

J is TRBJ2-5 and V is TRBV28, with a possible D match to TRBD2 (5 bases). CDR3 length: 16 residues. The germline V and J ends were trimmed by 5 bases and 5 bases, with 21 bases remaining between them. The germline V gene encodes CDR1 MDHEN and CDR2 SYDVKM. DNA of the CDR3: TGTGCCAGCAGTGGACCAACTCAACTGGGCGGGGAGACCCAGTACTTC. Protein: CASSGPTQLGGETQYF.

This clonotype appeared many times. The chain links TRBV5-1 to TRBJ1-1; weak D call: TRBD1 (5 bases). Germline V gene data show CDR1 as SGHRS and CDR2 as YFSETQ. The CDR3 totals 13 residues. The V end lost 7 bases, the J end lost 1 base, and 11 bases lay between the germline ends. CDR3 in amino acids: CASAPTENTEAFF. For the CDR3, the DNA is TGCGCCAGCGCACCGACAGAGAACACTGAAGCTTTCTTT.

This clonotype was seen ten or more times. The V call is TRBV28, the J call TRBJ2-7; 9 bases fit TRBD1. This CDR3 has 15 amino acids. Germline CDR1 and CDR2: MDHEN and SYDVKM. J lost 5 bases, V lost 4 bases, and 9 bases had no gene match. The CDR3 here is CASSSAGTGSNEQYF. CDR3 bases: TGTGCCAGCAGTTCTGCCGGGACAGGGTCCAACGAGCAGTACTTC. The whole variable domain, remainder taken from reference TRBV28 and TRBJ2-7, is DVKVTQSSRYLVKRTGEKVFLECVQDMDHENMFWYRQDPGLGLRLIYFSYDVKMKEKGDIPEGYSVSREKKERFSLILESASTNQTSMYLCASSSAGTGSNEQYFGPGTRLTVT.

There are many counts of this clonotype. The V call is TRBV7-9, the J call TRBJ1-2; D gene unclear. V lost 1 base and J lost 0, with 12 bases in between. CDR1 and CDR2 (germline): SEHNR, FQNEAQ (reference sequence). This CDR3 is built from 16 residues. The CDR3 sequence is CASSLEEAVTNYGYTF. In DNA, the CDR3 is TGTGCCAGCAGCTTAGAGGAAGCAGTAACTAACTATGGCTACACCTTC.

This clonotype was observed at least ten times. This rearrangement joins TRBV12-3 or TRBV12-4 to TRBJ2-7, with D possibly matching TRBD2 (7 bases). V gave up 8 bases and J gave up 6 bases, with 14 bases separating them. The length of the CDR3 is 12 residues. Written as DNA, the CDR3 is TGTGCCAGCGGGGGGGCAGGGGTCGAGCAGTACTTC. Residues: CASGGAGVEQYF.